These 10 T cell receptor beta chains originate from one sample sequenced in a study of T cells in Graves' hyperthyroidism and ophthalmopathy. TCR beta CDR3 sequences were amplified from RNA transcripts. During a first-round RT-PCR of the TCR CDR3, the HTBI primer set was used. One entry per CDR3 protein, called by TCRdb with MiXCR from the multiplex PCR reads. The data contain 35,000 to 45,000 distinct CDR3 sequences, roughly 49% of them singletons. The sample taken for sequencing was blood. Every receptor here comes from a woman aged 50 to 60 with Graves' hyperthyroidism that later progressed to Graves' ophthalmopathy.

In this sample, this clonotype turned up many times. This chain links TRBV12-3 or TRBV12-4 with TRBJ2-3; TRBD2 agrees at 12 bases. The CDR3 loop spans 17 amino acids. The V segment lost 8 bases and the J segment 0 bases; nucleotides outside the gene matches: 9. This CDR3 is CASWGGLAGSSTDTQYF. CDR3 sequence (DNA): TGTGCCAGCTGGGGGGGACTAGCGGGTTCTAGCACAGATACGCAGTATTTT.

The table lists this clonotype with many counts. The chain combines TRBV7-6 with TRBJ1-6, with no clear D. The CDR3 is made up of 18 amino acids. V gave up 2 bases and J gave up 5 bases, with 19 bases separating them. Germline V gene lookup returns CDR1 SGHVS and CDR2 FNYEAQ. In DNA form, the CDR3 reads TGTGCCAGCAGCTTAAACCCCCCGGTCGGAGCTGATAATTCACCCCTCCACTTT. It encodes CASSLNPPVGADNSPLHF.

Relative to its sample, this clonotype is medium-sized. The gene calls are TRBV20-1 and TRBJ2-7; possibly TRBD1 or TRBD2 for D (5 bases each). CDR3 size: 13 residues. CDR1 is DFQATT, CDR2 SNEGSKA, per germline (reference sequence). The CDR3 DNA sequence: TGCAGCCAACTCCGGGACGGTTCCTACGAGCAGTACTTC. It encodes CSQLRDGSYEQYF.

This clonotype was seen at least ten times. This rearrangement joins TRBV6-5 to TRBJ2-7; possible D gene TRBD1, 6 bases. There are 14 residues in the CDR3. CDR1 MNHEY and CDR2 SVGAGI come from the germline V gene. Between the trimmed V and J ends, which lost 10 bases and 2 bases, there was a span of 18 bases. CDR3: CATKTGLGPYEQYF. Written as DNA, the CDR3 is TGTGCCACCAAAACAGGGTTGGGCCCCTACGAGCAGTACTTC.

The chain is built from TRBV9 and TRBJ1-5; tentative D call: TRBD1 (5 bases). There are 18 residues in the CDR3. Germline V gene data show CDR1 as SGDLS and CDR2 as YYNGEE. The V end lost 4 bases, the J end lost 9 bases, and 29 bases lay between the germline ends. The CDR3: CASSHNRRLAGDPGPQHF. CDR3 nucleotide sequence: TGTGCCAGCAGCCACAACCGGCGACTAGCGGGGGACCCCGGGCCCCAGCATTTT.

The gene calls are TRBV7-8 and TRBJ1-3; D is uncertain. V lost 10 bases to trimming and J lost 0 bases, with 10 bases between them. The CDR3 has 13 amino acids. Germline CDR1 is SGHVS and CDR2 is FQNEAQ. The CDR3 coding sequence is TGTGCCATCACAACGGGCTCTGGAAACACCATATATTTT. This encodes CAITTGSGNTIYF.

A word on this clonotype: The conserved phenylalanine or tryptophan is not found at the CDR3 terminus, so this likely reflects a read error. Because the CDR3's place on the DNA is in doubt, the DNA is left out and the CDR3 is given as listed by TCRdb. V usage is TRBV7-8 and J usage is TRBJ2-5; TRBD1 reflects the table's D call only, with no check against the DNA. The length of the CDR3 is 12 amino acids, counting both ends. The germline CDR1 and CDR2 sequences are SGHVS and FQNEAQ. The CDR3 sequence is CASSSGAGGANT.

CDR3 in DNA: TGTGCCAGCACCCTAGCCGGGAGCGACGAGCAGTACTTC. It codes for CASTLAGSDEQYF. The chain links TRBV6-4 to TRBJ2-7, with D possibly matching TRBD2 (6 bases). The CDR3 has 13 amino acids. Germline CDR1 reads MRHNA; CDR2 reads SNTAGT. V was pared by 7 bases and J by 5 bases, with 15 bases between.

The sample holds many counts of this clonotype. The chain is built from TRBV30 and TRBJ1-6; TRBD1 aligns across 9 bases. The V gene's germline CDR1 is GTSNPN and CDR2 SVGIG (reference sequence). The CDR3 runs to 15 residues. The trim removed 2 bases at V and 7 bases at J, leaving 6 bases unmatched. CDR3 DNA: TGTGCCTGGAGTAGGGGGACAGGGATAAATTCACCCCTCCACTTT. Amino acid sequence: CAWSRGTGINSPLHF.

The rearrangement links TRBV25-1 to TRBJ1-2, with 7 bases identical to TRBD1. This CDR3 is 15 amino acids long. V lost 6 bases, J lost 3 bases, and 10 bases stayed unmatched. Germline assignment: CDR1 MGHDK and CDR2 SYGVNS. The CDR3 coding sequence is TGTGCCAGCAGCTCAGACAGGGACATAGACTATGGCTACACCTTC. Its translation is CASSSDRDIDYGYTF.